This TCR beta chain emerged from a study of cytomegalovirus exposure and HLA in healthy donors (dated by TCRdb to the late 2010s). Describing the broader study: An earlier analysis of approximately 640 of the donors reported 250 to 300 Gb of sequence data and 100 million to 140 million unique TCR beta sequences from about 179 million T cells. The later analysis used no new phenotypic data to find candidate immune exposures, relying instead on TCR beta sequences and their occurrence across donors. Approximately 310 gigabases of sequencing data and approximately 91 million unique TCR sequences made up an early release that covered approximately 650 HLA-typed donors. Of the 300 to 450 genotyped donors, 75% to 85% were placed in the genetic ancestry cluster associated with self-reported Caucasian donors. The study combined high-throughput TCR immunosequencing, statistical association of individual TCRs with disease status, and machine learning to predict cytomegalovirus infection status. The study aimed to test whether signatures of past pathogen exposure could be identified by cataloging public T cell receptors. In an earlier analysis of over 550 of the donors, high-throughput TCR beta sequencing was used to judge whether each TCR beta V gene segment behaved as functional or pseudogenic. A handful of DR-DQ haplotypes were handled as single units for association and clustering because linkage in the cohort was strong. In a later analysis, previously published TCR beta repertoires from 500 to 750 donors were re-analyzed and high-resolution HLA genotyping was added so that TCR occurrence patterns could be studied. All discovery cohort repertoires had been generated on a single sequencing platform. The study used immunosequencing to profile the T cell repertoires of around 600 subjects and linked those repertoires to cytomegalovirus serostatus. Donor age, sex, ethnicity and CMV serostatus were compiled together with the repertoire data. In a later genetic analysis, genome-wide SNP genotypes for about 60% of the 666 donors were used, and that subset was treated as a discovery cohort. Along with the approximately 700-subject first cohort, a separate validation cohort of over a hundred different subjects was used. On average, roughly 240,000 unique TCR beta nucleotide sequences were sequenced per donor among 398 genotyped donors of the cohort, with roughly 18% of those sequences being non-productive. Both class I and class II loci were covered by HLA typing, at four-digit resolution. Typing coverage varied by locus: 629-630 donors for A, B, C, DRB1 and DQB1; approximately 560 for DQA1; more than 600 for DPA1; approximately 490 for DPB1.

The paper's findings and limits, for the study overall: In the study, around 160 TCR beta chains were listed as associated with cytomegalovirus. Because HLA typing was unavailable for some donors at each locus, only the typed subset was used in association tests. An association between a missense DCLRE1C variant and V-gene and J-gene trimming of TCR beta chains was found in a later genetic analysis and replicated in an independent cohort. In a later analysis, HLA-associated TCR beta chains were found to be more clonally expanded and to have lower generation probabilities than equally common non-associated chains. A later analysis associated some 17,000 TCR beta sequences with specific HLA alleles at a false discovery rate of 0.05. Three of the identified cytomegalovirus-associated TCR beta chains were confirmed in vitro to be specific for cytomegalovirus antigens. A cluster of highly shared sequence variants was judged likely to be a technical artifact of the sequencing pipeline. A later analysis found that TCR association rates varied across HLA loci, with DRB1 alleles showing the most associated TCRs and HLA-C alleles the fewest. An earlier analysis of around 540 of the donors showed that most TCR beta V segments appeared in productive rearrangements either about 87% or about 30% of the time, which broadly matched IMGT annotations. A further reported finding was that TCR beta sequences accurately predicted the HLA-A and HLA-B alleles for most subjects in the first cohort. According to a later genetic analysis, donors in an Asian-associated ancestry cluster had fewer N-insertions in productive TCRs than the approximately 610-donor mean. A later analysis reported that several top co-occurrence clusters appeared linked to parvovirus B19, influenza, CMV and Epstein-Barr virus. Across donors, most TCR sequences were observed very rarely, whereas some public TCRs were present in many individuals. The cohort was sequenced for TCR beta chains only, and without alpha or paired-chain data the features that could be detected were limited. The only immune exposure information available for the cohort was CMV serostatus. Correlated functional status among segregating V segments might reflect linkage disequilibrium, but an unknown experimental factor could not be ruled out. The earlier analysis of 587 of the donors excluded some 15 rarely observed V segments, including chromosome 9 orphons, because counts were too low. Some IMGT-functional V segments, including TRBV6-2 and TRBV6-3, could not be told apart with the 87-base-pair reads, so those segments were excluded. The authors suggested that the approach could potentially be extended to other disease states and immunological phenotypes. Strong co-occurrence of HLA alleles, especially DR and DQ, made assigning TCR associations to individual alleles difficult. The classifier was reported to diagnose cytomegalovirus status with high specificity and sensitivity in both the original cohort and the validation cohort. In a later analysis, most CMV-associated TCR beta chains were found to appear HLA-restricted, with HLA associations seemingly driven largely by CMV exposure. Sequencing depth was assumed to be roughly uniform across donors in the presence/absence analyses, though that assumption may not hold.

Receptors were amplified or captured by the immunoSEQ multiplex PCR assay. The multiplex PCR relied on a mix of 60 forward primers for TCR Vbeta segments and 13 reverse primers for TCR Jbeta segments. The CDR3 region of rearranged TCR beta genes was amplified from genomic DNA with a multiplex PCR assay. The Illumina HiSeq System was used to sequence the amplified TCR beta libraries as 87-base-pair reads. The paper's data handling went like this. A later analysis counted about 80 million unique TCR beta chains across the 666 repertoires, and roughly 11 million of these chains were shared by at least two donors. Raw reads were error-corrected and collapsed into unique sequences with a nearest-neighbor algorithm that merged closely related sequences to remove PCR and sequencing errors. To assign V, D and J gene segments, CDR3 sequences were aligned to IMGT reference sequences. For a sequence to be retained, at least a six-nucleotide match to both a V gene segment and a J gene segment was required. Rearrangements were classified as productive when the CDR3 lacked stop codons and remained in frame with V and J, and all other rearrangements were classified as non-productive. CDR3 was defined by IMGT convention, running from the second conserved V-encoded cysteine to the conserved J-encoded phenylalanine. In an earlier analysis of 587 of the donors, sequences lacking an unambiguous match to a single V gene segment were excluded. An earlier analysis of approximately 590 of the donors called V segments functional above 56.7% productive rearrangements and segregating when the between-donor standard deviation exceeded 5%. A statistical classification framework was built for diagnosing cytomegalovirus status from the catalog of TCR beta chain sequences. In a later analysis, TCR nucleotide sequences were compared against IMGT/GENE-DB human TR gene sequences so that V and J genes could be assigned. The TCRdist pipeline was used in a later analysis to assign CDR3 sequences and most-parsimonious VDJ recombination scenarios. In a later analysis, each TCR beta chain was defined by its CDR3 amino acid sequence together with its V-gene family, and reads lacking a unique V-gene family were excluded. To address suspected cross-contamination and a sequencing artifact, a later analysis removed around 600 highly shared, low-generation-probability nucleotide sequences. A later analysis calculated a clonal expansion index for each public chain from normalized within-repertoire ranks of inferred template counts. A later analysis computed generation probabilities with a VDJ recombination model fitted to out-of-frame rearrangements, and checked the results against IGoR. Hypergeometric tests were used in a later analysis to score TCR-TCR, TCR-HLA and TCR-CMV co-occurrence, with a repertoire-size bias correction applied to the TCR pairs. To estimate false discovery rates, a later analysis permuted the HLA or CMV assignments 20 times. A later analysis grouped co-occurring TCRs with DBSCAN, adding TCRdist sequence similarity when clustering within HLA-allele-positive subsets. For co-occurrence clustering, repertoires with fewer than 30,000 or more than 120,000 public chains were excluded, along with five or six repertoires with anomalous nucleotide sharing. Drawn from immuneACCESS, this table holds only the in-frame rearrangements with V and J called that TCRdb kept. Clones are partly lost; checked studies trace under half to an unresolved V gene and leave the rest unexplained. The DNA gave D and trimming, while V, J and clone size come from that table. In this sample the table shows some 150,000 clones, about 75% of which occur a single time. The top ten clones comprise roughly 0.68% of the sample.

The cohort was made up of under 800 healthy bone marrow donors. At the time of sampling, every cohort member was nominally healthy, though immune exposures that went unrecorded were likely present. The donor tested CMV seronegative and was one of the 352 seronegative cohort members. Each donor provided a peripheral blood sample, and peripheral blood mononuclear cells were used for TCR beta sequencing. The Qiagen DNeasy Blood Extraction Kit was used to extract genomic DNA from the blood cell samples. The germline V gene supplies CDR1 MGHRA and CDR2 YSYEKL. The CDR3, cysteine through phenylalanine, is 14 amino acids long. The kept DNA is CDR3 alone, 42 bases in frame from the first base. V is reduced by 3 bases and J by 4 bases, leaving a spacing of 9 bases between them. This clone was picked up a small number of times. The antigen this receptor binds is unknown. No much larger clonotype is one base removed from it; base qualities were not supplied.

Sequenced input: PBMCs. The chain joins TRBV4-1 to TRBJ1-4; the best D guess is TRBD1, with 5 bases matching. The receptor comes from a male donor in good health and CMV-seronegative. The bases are TGCGCCAGCAGCCAGGGGCTTGGTAATGAAAAACTGTTTTTT. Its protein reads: CASSQGLGNEKLFF.